These T cell receptor beta chains were read from a single sample in a study of identical twins. TCRdb passed the 5' RACE reads through MiXCR, listing each CDR3 protein once. The table records 450,000 or so distinct CDR3 sequences, around 18% of them present only once. Sequencing was done on a sample of naive T cells sorted from blood. All receptors come from a man aged 50-59 years in good health. The CDR3 runs from the conserved cysteine through the conserved F or W. The D gene is left open where the match is weak. Some rows have no size entry. The others give once, few or many, or a class for an expanded clone.

D: -; V: TRBV12-3/TRBV12-4; size: -; J: TRBJ2-7; CDR3: CASSLGLGHLYEQYF; DNA: TGTGCCAGCAGTTTAGGGCTTGGCCACCTGTACGAGCAGTACTTC
D: -; V: TRBV4-2; size: -; J: TRBJ1-1; CDR3: CASSQARGGTEAFF; DNA: TGTGCCAGCAGCCAAGCCAGAGGGGGCACTGAAGCTTTCTTT
D: -; V: TRBV6-5; size: few; J: TRBJ1-6; CDR3: CASSYFGGRDNSPLHF; DNA: TGTGCCAGCAGTTACTTCGGGGGGCGGGATAATTCACCCCTCCACTTT
D: -; V: TRBV12-3/TRBV12-4; size: many; J: TRBJ1-6; CDR3: CASSDTGRSPLHF; DNA: TGTGCCAGCAGTGATACAGGGCGATCACCCCTCCACTTT
D: -; V: TRBV4-3; size: -; J: TRBJ2-7; CDR3: CASSQGMFSAYEQYF; DNA: TGCGCCAGCAGCCAAGGGATGTTTTCAGCCTACGAGCAGTACTTC
D: -; V: TRBV20-1; size: few; J: TRBJ2-1; CDR3: CSARARMSSYNEQFF; DNA: TGCAGTGCTAGAGCCAGGATGAGCTCCTACAATGAGCAGTTCTTC
D: TRBD2; V: TRBV9; size: many; J: TRBJ2-5; CDR3: CASSVGTSVRSGTQYF; DNA: TGTGCCAGCAGCGTAGGGACTAGCGTCAGATCAGGGACCCAGTACTTC
D: TRBD1; V: TRBV15; size: -; J: TRBJ2-7; CDR3: CATSRGQGSYEQYF; DNA: TGTGCCACCAGCAGAGGACAGGGGAGTTACGAGCAGTACTTC
D: -; V: TRBV5-5; size: -; J: TRBJ2-1; CDR3: CASSSGSGGSYNEQFF; DNA: TGTGCCAGCAGCTCCGGTTCCGGGGGCTCCTACAATGAGCAGTTCTTC
D: -; V: TRBV20-1; size: few; J: TRBJ1-2; CDR3: CSARSVQEGPNGYTF; DNA: TGCAGTGCTAGATCGGTACAGGAGGGCCCTAATGGCTACACCTTC
D: -; V: TRBV5-1; size: -; J: TRBJ2-7; CDR3: CASTQGGYEQYF; DNA: TGCGCCAGCACTCAGGGGGGATACGAGCAGTACTTC
D: TRBD2; V: TRBV5-6; size: few; J: TRBJ2-5; CDR3: CASSLTATSGGERWKTQYF; DNA: TGTGCCAGCAGCCTAACTGCGACTAGCGGGGGGGAGCGCTGGAAGACCCAGTACTTC
D: -; V: TRBV7-2; size: -; J: TRBJ2-7; CDR3: CASSLGVGYAYEQYF; DNA: TGTGCCAGCAGCTTAGGTGTGGGGTACGCATACGAGCAGTACTTC
D: -; V: TRBV6-2/TRBV6-3; size: -; J: TRBJ2-7; CDR3: CASSYQTSYEQYF; DNA: TGTGCCAGCAGTTATCAGACGTCCTACGAGCAGTACTTC
D: -; V: TRBV20-1; size: -; J: TRBJ1-5; CDR3: CSARIGTWGNQPQHF; DNA: TGCAGTGCTAGGATAGGGACTTGGGGCAATCAGCCCCAGCATTTT
D: -; V: TRBV28; size: few; J: TRBJ1-2; CDR3: CASSLYGSLAGGYTF; DNA: TGTGCCAGCAGTTTGTATGGTTCTCTGGCCGGGGGCTACACCTTC
D: -; V: TRBV7-3; size: -; J: TRBJ2-1; CDR3: CASSFVGDEQFF; DNA: TGTGCCAGCAGCTTTGTAGGGGATGAGCAGTTCTTC
D: TRBD1; V: TRBV7-6; size: few; J: TRBJ2-5; CDR3: CASSRPGQGASETQYF; DNA: TGTGCCAGCAGCAGACCGGGACAGGGGGCTTCTGAGACCCAGTACTTC
D: -; V: TRBV4-1; size: many; J: TRBJ2-7; CDR3: CASSPYDGYEQYF; DNA: TGCGCCAGCAGCCCGTACGACGGCTACGAGCAGTACTTC
D: -; V: TRBV10-3; size: -; J: TRBJ1-2; CDR3: CAISTWEADYGYTF; DNA: TGTGCCATCAGTACCTGGGAGGCAGACTATGGCTACACCTTC
D: TRBD1; V: TRBV11-1; size: -; J: TRBJ2-7; CDR3: CASSSTGTGISSVYEQYF; DNA: TGTGCCAGCAGCTCCACCGGGACAGGGATCTCTAGTGTTTACGAGCAGTACTTC
D: TRBD1; V: TRBV5-1; size: -; J: TRBJ2-7; CDR3: CASSLARPGQAHEQYF; DNA: TGCGCCAGCAGCTTGGCCCGTCCGGGACAGGCCCACGAGCAGTACTTC
D: TRBD2; V: TRBV24-1; size: -; J: TRBJ2-3; CDR3: CATSDLTSGNTDTQYF; DNA: TGTGCCACCAGTGATTTGACTAGCGGAAACACAGATACGCAGTATTTT
D: TRBD1; V: TRBV12-3/TRBV12-4; size: many; J: TRBJ1-5; CDR3: CASSLTGTEKPQHF; DNA: TGTGCCAGCAGTCTCACCGGGACAGAAAAACCCCAGCATTTT
D: -; V: TRBV6-2/TRBV6-3; size: -; J: TRBJ2-2; CDR3: CASRTGRVTGELFF; DNA: TGTGCCAGCAGAACCGGGAGAGTTACCGGGGAGCTGTTTTTT
D: -; V: TRBV13; size: few; J: TRBJ2-5; CDR3: CASSLVRDSQETQYF; DNA: TGTGCCAGCAGCTTAGTCCGGGACTCACAAGAGACCCAGTACTTC
D: -; V: TRBV7-2; size: many; J: TRBJ1-3; CDR3: CASSSQGVSGNTIYF; DNA: TGTGCCAGCAGCTCCCAAGGGGTCTCTGGAAACACCATATATTTT
D: -; V: TRBV12-3/TRBV12-4; size: few; J: TRBJ2-6; CDR3: CASSGSVYNVLTF; DNA: TGTGCCAGCAGTGGTTCGGTTTACAACGTCCTGACTTTC